This paragraph covers one T cell receptor beta chain sequence. Its target is unknown. CDR1 and CDR2 (germline): DFQATT, SNEGSKA (reference sequence). This CDR3 region has 14 residues. With V trimmed by 6 bases and J by 1 base, 3 bases remained unmatched. Negative isolation was applied to CD8+ and CD4+ T cells, and FACS enrichment was applied to TEMRA cells. The data were obtained in a study of CD8 T cells in Susac syndrome. Points from the study as a whole: The study recognized that the number of individuals in its TCR sequencing and HLA analysis was relatively small.

RNA in amounts of about 0.45 to 1 ug was reverse transcribed with random hexamers. Coverage of TCR beta CDR3 amplification by immunoSEQ multiplex PCR extended to 54 Vbeta and 13 Jbeta. TCRdb re-derived calls from the immunoSEQ multiplex PCR reads in MiXCR, one entry per CDR3 protein. This table has some 260,000 distinct CDR3 sequences, just under 95% appearing once. The source of this sequence is a human donor with multiple sclerosis. The gene calls are TRBV20-1 and TRBJ2-3; 11 positions match TRBD2. Specimen: CD4+ T cells from PBMCs. The CDR3 here is CSAMGLAGTDTQYF. In nucleotides, the CDR3 is TGCAGTGCGATGGGACTAGCGGGCACAGATACGCAGTATTTT.